Below are 28 T cell receptor beta chains sequenced from a single sample in a study of T-cell reconstitution after alpha-beta-depleted transplantation in children. The TCRbeta library incorporated unique molecular identifiers. Each CDR3 protein gets one entry after TCRdb re-called the PCR reads with MiXCR. Among about 830,000 distinct CDR3 sequences listed, approximately 15% were seen once. The source was PBMCs, mostly from graft donor cells, collected 360 days after TCRalphabeta/CD19-depleted stem cell transplant. Every receptor here comes from a male patient younger than 18 who had a stem cell transplant for acute lymphoblastic leukemia, so the T cells may come from the graft donor.

The gene calls are TRBV20-1 and TRBJ2-5; 11 nucleotides match TRBD2. The length of the CDR3 is 14 residues. The germline gives CDR1 DFQATT, CDR2 SNEGSKA (reference sequence). Trimming cost V 6 bases and J 1 base; bases outside gene matches: 4. The CDR3 loop reads CSARLAGSQETQYF. The CDR3 DNA follows: TGCAGTGCACGACTAGCGGGAAGCCAAGAGACCCAGTACTTC.

This clonotype turned up a few times. The J gene is TRBJ2-1, the V gene TRBV15, with 10 bases lining up with TRBD2. CDR1 and CDR2 (germline): LNHNV, YYDKDF (reference sequence). Losses at the gene ends were 8 bases for V and 8 bases for J; bases not matched to a gene: 12. CDR3 length: 15 amino acids. The CDR3 nucleotides read TGTGCCACCGGGAGGATGGCTAGCGGGAGTTATGAGCAGTTCTTC. This translates into CATGRMASGSYEQFF.

This clonotype was detected a few times. J is TRBJ1-5 and V is TRBV30, with D hard to call. Germline values: CDR1 GTSNPN, CDR2 SVGIG (reference sequence). The CDR3 is made up of 15 amino acids. Trimming cost V 0 bases and J 1 base, with 10 bases left between them. CDR3 sequence reads: CAWSVGSGSNQPQHF. CDR3 DNA sequence: TGTGCCTGGAGTGTGGGATCCGGGAGCAATCAGCCCCAGCATTTT.

This chain joins TRBV7-9 and TRBJ2-7; D remains ambiguous. Per germline, CDR1 SEHNR and CDR2 FQNEAQ (reference sequence). This CDR3 has 11 residues. V was pared by 7 bases and J by 2 bases, with 6 bases between. The CDR3 DNA follows: TGTGCCAGCACCTCCACCTACGAGCAGTACTTC. This gives the protein CASTSTYEQYF.

This clonotype was observed a few times. This chain joins TRBV27 and TRBJ1-2; a possible D gene is TRBD1 (5 bases). Germline loops: CDR1 MNHEY, CDR2 SMNVEV (reference sequence). The CDR3 has 14 amino acids. Trimming stripped 5 bases from V and 4 bases from J, with 14 bases between. CDR3 DNA sequence: TGTGCCAGCAGTCTAGACAGTCGCCCCTATGGCTACACCTTC. Translating gives CASSLDSRPYGYTF.

This clonotype has just a few counts. This chain links TRBV2 with TRBJ2-7; TRBD2 is a possible D gene (5 bases). This CDR3 spans 14 amino acids. Trimming removed 4 bases from V and 4 bases from J, with 14 bases in between. Germline CDR1 and CDR2: SNHLY and FYNNEI. The DNA for the CDR3 is TGTGCCAGCAGTGCGTCGTCCCGGGATTACGAGCAGTACTTC. This codes for CASSASSRDYEQYF. The complete variable domain, with remaining parts taken from reference TRBV2 and TRBJ2-7, reads EPEVTQTPSHQVTQMGQEVILRCVPISNHLYFYWYRQILGQKVEFLVSFYNNEISEKSEIFDDQFSVERPDGSNFTLKIRSTKLEDSAMYFCASSASSRDYEQYFGPGTRLTVT.

The chain joins TRBV20-1 to TRBJ2-5, with D perhaps matching TRBD1 (6 bases). V gave up 6 bases and J gave up 2 bases, with 16 bases separating them. Germline values: CDR1 DFQATT, CDR2 SNEGSKA (reference sequence). The CDR3 has 14 amino acids. CDR3: CSALAYRAQETQYF. As DNA, the CDR3 is TGCAGTGCCCTAGCCTACAGGGCACAAGAGACCCAGTACTTC.

This clonotype has at least ten counts. The V call is TRBV9, the J call TRBJ2-7; unclear D gene. The CDR3 loop spans 13 amino acids. In germline, CDR1 is SGDLS, CDR2 YYNGEE. The V end was cut by 0 bases, the J end by 6 bases, with 10 bases between. In DNA, the CDR3 is TGTGCCAGCAGCGTAGATATGGGGTCCGAGCAGTACTTC. It encodes CASSVDMGSEQYF.

The gene calls are TRBV12-3 or TRBV12-4 and TRBJ2-7; D may be TRBD1 or TRBD2 (5 bases each). Trimming removed 7 bases at V and 0 bases at J, with 22 bases between. The CDR3 has 17 residues. CDR3 sequence (DNA): TGTGCCAGCAAGCCGGGAAGGGGAAGGAAGTCCTCCTACGAGCAGTACTTC. Its translation: CASKPGRGRKSSYEQYF.

This clonotype was detected a few times. V is TRBV3-1 and J is TRBJ2-2; D not resolved. The V end lost 1 base, the J end lost 4 bases, and 10 bases lay between the germline ends. CDR1 and CDR2 (germline): LGHDT, YNNKEL (reference sequence). CDR3 length: 15 amino acids. CDR3 nucleotide sequence: TGTGCCAGCAGCCAAGTTAGGCACAGCACCGGGGAGCTGTTTTTT. Its protein is CASSQVRHSTGELFF.

The chain combines TRBV6-5 with TRBJ2-7; the D is unclear. Germline values: CDR1 MNHEY, CDR2 SVGAGI. V was clipped by 0 bases and J by 9 bases, with 18 bases between them. The CDR3 runs to 15 residues. The CDR3 protein is CASSYSDVTARPQYF. The CDR3, as DNA: TGTGCCAGCAGTTACTCGGATGTAACCGCTCGGCCGCAGTACTTC.

This clonotype occurred many times. The chain links TRBV7-9 to TRBJ2-2; perhaps TRBD2 as D (5 bases). This CDR3 contains 17 residues. Germline V gene data show CDR1 as SEHNR and CDR2 as FQNEAQ (reference sequence). Deletions cut 1 base from V and 0 bases from J, with 12 bases between. Here the CDR3 reads CASSLDRDSANTGELFF. The DNA of the CDR3 is TGTGCCAGCAGCTTAGACCGGGATTCCGCGAACACCGGGGAGCTGTTTTTT.

This clonotype was seen only a few times. The chain couples TRBV29-1 to TRBJ2-1; D possibly corresponds to TRBD2 (6 bases). Trimming took off 3 bases at V and 0 bases at J, with 12 bases between the two ends. The CDR3 has 15 amino acids. Germline CDR1 reads SQVTM; CDR2 reads ANQGSEA. CDR3 DNA sequence: TGCAGCGTTGACCGGGAGTTTACCTCCTACAATGAGCAGTTCTTC. Protein: CSVDREFTSYNEQFF.

Only a few counts were recorded for this clonotype. The chain carries TRBV12-3 or TRBV12-4 and TRBJ2-1; D unclear. The ends were cut back, 6 bases at V and 6 bases at J, with 15 bases in the middle. There are 14 residues in the CDR3. Here the CDR3 reads CASSWDRVSNEQFF. The CDR3, as DNA: TGTGCCAGCAGCTGGGATCGGGTGAGCAATGAGCAGTTCTTC.

This clonotype was seen ten or more times. The chain uses TRBV24-1 and TRBJ2-1; the match to TRBD2 covers 11 bases. Trimming took 5 bases from V and 5 from J; bases not matched to a gene: 10. Germline V gene lookup returns CDR1 KGHDR and CDR2 SFDVKD. The CDR3 is 17 residues long. In DNA, the CDR3 is TGTGCCACCAGTGGGCCAACCGGGACTAGCGGCCACAATGAGCAGTTCTTC. Its translation is CATSGPTGTSGHNEQFF.

The sample holds a few counts of this clonotype. The DNA of the CDR3 is TGTGCCAGCAGCCCGGGACAGGGGTTGGCCTACGAGCAGTACTTC. Translating it yields CASSPGQGLAYEQYF. The gene calls are TRBV2 and TRBJ2-7; TRBD1 matches 10 bases. From germline, CDR1 is SNHLY and CDR2 FYNNEI. V was pared by 6 bases and J by 2 bases, with 7 bases of the junction left unmatched. This CDR3 has 15 residues.

The genes are TRBV5-1 and TRBJ2-1, with 9 bases that match TRBD2. The CDR3 loop spans 20 amino acids. The germline V gene encodes CDR1 SGHRS and CDR2 YFSETQ. After removal of 0 bases from V and 4 bases from J, the junction contained 17 bases not matched to a gene. CDR3: CASSLAVPGLAVSRYNEQFF. Here the CDR3 DNA reads TGCGCCAGCAGCTTGGCCGTCCCGGGACTAGCTGTGTCTAGATACAATGAGCAGTTCTTC.

This clonotype was seen more than once but under ten times. The chain uses TRBV6-1 and TRBJ2-3; D tentatively reads TRBD1 or TRBD2 (5 bases each). Trimming took 5 bases from V and 8 from J, leaving 17 bases between them. This CDR3 region has 14 residues. Germline V CDR1 and CDR2: MNHNS, SASEGT. The DNA for the CDR3 is TGTGCCAGCAGTTTAAGCGGTTGGCAGGGTACGCAGTATTTT. It yields the protein CASSLSGWQGTQYF.

The CDR3 DNA sequence: TGCGCCAGCAGCTTCTCCTGGGTTGACACCGGGGAGCTGTTTTTT. Translation gives CASSFSWVDTGELFF. The V call is TRBV5-1, the J call TRBJ2-2; D is unclear. Trimming removed 2 bases from V and 3 bases from J, with 11 bases in between. The CDR3 spans 15 residues. Germline V gene data show CDR1 as SGHRS and CDR2 as YFSETQ. The variable domain in full, completed from reference TRBV5-1 and TRBJ2-2, reads KAGVTQTPRYLIKTRGQQVTLSCSPISGHRSVSWYQQTPGQGLQFLFEYFSETQRNKGNFPGRFSGRQFSNSRSEMNVSTLELGDSALYLCASSFSWVDTGELFFGEGSRLTVL.

This clonotype was seen a handful of times. V usage is TRBV2 and J usage is TRBJ2-7; D gene ambiguous. The CDR3 contains 13 residues. Germline V gene lookup returns CDR1 SNHLY and CDR2 FYNNEI. V was shortened by 4 bases and J by 2 bases, with 9 bases between the two germline ends. The CDR3 DNA follows: TGTGCCAGCAGTGTAGAAGGTCCCTACGAGCAGTACTTC. Protein: CASSVEGPYEQYF. The variable domain in full, with the rest retrieved from reference TRBV2 and TRBJ2-7, is EPEVTQTPSHQVTQMGQEVILRCVPISNHLYFYWYRQILGQKVEFLVSFYNNEISEKSEIFDDQFSVERPDGSNFTLKIRSTKLEDSAMYFCASSVEGPYEQYFGPGTRLTVT.

The J gene is TRBJ1-3, the V gene TRBV5-1; no definite D call. The CDR3 has 15 residues. The ends were cut back, 4 bases at V and 0 bases at J, with 11 bases in the middle. Germline lookup yields CDR1 SGHRS and CDR2 YFSETQ. In DNA, the CDR3 is TGCGCCAGCAGCCTCGATCTTTTCTCTGGAAACACCATATATTTT. Translation: CASSLDLFSGNTIYF. The whole variable domain, filled in from reference TRBV5-1 and TRBJ1-3, reads KAGVTQTPRYLIKTRGQQVTLSCSPISGHRSVSWYQQTPGQGLQFLFEYFSETQRNKGNFPGRFSGRQFSNSRSEMNVSTLELGDSALYLCASSLDLFSGNTIYFGEGSWLTVV.

This clonotype was counted a few times. The chain couples TRBV2 to TRBJ2-1; TRBD2 matches at 8 bases. J lost 6 bases, V lost 9 bases, and 10 bases had no gene match. The CDR3 has 14 residues. CDR1 and CDR2 (germline): SNHLY, FYNNEI. The DNA for the CDR3 is TGTGCCAGGAAGGGACTAGGGGAGTTCAATGAGCAGTTCTTC. The encoded protein is CARKGLGEFNEQFF. Based on the CDR3 plus reference TRBV2 and TRBJ2-1, the full variable domain is EPEVTQTPSHQVTQMGQEVILRCVPISNHLYFYWYRQILGQKVEFLVSFYNNEISEKSEIFDDQFSVERPDGSNFTLKIRSTKLEDSAMYFCARKGLGEFNEQFFGPGTRLTVL.

This clonotype was counted between two and nine times. V is TRBV20-1 and J is TRBJ2-7; 8 bases line up with TRBD1. Unmatched junction bases numbered 7, after V lost 3 bases and J lost 3 bases. This CDR3 is 14 amino acids long. The germline V gene encodes CDR1 DFQATT and CDR2 SNEGSKA (reference sequence). CDR3 sequence: CSASRTGTLYEQYF. The CDR3 nucleotides read TGCAGTGCTAGCCGGACAGGGACCCTCTACGAGCAGTACTTC.

This clonotype occurred a few times. V and J are TRBV12-3 or TRBV12-4 and TRBJ2-7; 9 bases are a match to TRBD1. J gave up 2 bases and V 4 bases, and 6 bases lay outside the gene matches. CDR3 length: 15 residues. The CDR3 DNA is TGTGCCAGCAGTTGGGACAGGGTGTTTCCCTACGAGCAGTACTTC. Translating gives CASSWDRVFPYEQYF.

This clonotype was found many times. This chain links TRBV29-1 with TRBJ2-7, with 8 bases fitting TRBD1. Germline V gives CDR1 SQVTM, CDR2 ANQGSEA. The CDR3 spans 13 residues. Germline trimming cut 3 bases from V and 3 bases from J; bases unmatched to any gene: 4. The CDR3 region is CSVDQGASYEQYF. Written as DNA, the CDR3 is TGCAGCGTTGATCAGGGGGCTAGCTACGAGCAGTACTTC.

Many counts were recorded for this clonotype. The rearrangement uses TRBV12-3 or TRBV12-4 and TRBJ2-7; D perhaps matches TRBD2 (5 bases). There are 14 residues in the CDR3. Trimming stripped 7 bases from V and 0 bases from J, with 13 bases between. The CDR3 spells CASTMGVLSYEQYF. The DNA of the CDR3 is TGTGCCAGCACCATGGGAGTCCTCTCCTACGAGCAGTACTTC.

The CDR3 is CASSYGTSGAYEQYF. Written as DNA, the CDR3 is TGCGCCAGCAGCTACGGGACTAGCGGTGCCTACGAGCAGTACTTC. V gene TRBV5-1 combines with J gene TRBJ2-7; 11 bases align to TRBD2. This CDR3 is built from 15 residues. Germline-derived CDR1 and CDR2 are SGHRS and YFSETQ. With 3 bases clipped from V and 2 bases from J, the junction kept 4 bases outside the gene matches.

The chain has TRBV12-3 or TRBV12-4 and TRBJ2-5; TRBD1 might be the D (7 bases). There are 14 residues in the CDR3. With 0 bases removed from V and 5 bases from J, the gap between germline ends came to 10 bases. In nucleotides, the CDR3 is TGTGCCAGCAGTTTAGCGCCAGGGGGGGAGACCCAGTACTTC. Translation gives CASSLAPGGETQYF.